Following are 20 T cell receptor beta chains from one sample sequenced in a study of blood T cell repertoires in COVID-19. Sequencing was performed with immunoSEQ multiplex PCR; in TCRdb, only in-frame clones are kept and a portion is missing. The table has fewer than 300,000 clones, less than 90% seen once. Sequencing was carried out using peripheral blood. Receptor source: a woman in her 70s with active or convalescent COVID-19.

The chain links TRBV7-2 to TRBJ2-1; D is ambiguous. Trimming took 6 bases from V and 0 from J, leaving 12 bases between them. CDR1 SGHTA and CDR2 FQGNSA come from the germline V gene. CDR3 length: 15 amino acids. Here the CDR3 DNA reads TGTGCCAGCAGGAACCCAGCGAGCTCCTACAATGAGCAGTTCTTC. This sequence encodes CASRNPASSYNEQFF.

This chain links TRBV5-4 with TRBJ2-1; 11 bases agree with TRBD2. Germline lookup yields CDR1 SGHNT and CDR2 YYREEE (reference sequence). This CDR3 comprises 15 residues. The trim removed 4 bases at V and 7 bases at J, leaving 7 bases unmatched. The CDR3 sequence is CASSRSGGAANEQFF. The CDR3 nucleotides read TGTGCCAGCAGCCGTAGCGGGGGGGCCGCTAATGAGCAGTTCTTC.

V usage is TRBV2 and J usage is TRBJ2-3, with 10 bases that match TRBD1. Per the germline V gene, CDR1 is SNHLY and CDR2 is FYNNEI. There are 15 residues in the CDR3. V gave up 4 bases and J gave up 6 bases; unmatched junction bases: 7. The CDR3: CASSAPTGGRDTQYF. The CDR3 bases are TGTGCCAGCAGTGCCCCGACAGGGGGCCGGGATACGCAGTATTTT.

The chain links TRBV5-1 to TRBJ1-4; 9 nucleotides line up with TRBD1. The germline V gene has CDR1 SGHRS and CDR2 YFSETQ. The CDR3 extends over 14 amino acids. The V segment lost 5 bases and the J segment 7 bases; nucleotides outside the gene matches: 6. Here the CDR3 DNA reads TGCGCCAGCAGTCGACAGGGGGAAGGTGAAAAACTGTTTTTT. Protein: CASSRQGEGEKLFF.

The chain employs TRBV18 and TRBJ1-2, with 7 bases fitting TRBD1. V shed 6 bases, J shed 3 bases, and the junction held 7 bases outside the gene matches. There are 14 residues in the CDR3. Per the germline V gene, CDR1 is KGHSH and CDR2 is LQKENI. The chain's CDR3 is CASSHTGTDYGYTF. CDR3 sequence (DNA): TGTGCCAGCTCGCATACCGGGACAGACTATGGCTACACCTTC.

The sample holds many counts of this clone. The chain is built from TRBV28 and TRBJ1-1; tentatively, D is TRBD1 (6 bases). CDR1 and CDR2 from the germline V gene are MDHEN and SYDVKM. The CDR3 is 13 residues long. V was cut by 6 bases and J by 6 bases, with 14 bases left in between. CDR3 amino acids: CASRLTGVPEAFF. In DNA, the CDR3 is TGTGCCAGCAGGCTGACAGGTGTACCTGAAGCTTTCTTT.

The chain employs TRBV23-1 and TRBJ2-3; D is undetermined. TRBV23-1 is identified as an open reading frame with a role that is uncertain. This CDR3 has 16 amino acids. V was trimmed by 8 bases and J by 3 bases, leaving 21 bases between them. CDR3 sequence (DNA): TGCGCCAGCGGCACCCGGAGCGTAGCTCTAACAGATACGCAGTATTTT. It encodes CASGTRSVALTDTQYF.

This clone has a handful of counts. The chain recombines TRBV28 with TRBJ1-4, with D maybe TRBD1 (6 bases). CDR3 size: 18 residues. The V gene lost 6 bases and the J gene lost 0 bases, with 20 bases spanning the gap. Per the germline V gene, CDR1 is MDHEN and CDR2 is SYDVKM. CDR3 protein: CASSPPGGGLSTNEKLFF. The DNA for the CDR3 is TGTGCCAGCAGCCCCCCGGGAGGGGGACTATCAACTAATGAAAAACTGTTTTTT.

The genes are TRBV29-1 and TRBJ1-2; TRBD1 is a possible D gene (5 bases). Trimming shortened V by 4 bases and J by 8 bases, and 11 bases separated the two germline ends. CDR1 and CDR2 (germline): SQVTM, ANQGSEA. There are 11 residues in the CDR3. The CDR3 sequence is CSVGRRGGYTF. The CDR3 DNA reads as TGCAGCGTTGGGCGCCGGGGGGGCTACACCTTC.

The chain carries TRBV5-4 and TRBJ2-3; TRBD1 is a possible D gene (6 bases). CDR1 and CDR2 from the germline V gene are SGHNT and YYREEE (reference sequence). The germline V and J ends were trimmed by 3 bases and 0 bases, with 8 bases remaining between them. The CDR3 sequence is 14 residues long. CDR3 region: CASSSQGSTDTQYF. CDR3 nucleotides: TGTGCCAGCAGCTCACAGGGTAGCACAGATACGCAGTATTTT.

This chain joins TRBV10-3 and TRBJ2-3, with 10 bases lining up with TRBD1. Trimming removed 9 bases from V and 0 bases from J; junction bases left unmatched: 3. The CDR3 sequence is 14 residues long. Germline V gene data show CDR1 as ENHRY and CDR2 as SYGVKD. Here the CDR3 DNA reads TGTGCCATACGGGACAGGGGTAGCACAGATACGCAGTATTTT. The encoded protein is CAIRDRGSTDTQYF.

CDR3 protein: CARSTWTGQETQYF. The CDR3 DNA is TGTGCCAGAAGCACCTGGACAGGGCAAGAGACCCAGTACTTC. The chain uses TRBV5-3 and TRBJ2-5; TRBD1 matches at 8 bases. TRBV5-3 is classed as an ORF, of uncertain function. Unmatched junction bases numbered 4, after V lost 4 bases and J lost 2 bases. The CDR3 has 14 residues.

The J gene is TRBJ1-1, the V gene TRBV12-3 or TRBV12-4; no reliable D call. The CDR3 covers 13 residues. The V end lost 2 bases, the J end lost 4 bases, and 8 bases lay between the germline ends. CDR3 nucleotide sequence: TGTGCCAGCAGTTTACGAGGGATCACTGAAGCTTTCTTT. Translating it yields CASSLRGITEAFF.

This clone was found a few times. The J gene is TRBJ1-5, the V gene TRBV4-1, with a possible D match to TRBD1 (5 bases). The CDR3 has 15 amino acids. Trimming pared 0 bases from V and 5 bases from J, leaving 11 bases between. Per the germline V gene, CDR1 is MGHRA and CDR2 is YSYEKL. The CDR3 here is CASSQDQGDYQPQHF. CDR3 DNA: TGCGCCAGCAGCCAAGATCAAGGGGACTATCAGCCCCAGCATTTT.

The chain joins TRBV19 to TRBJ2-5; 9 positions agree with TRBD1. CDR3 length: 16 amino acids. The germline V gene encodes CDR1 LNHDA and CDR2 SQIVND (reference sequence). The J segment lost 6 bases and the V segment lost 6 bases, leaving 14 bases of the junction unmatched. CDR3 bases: TGTGCCAGTAGCCCCCCGGGACAGGGCCGAGGGAAGACCCAGTACTTC. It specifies CASSPPGQGRGKTQYF.

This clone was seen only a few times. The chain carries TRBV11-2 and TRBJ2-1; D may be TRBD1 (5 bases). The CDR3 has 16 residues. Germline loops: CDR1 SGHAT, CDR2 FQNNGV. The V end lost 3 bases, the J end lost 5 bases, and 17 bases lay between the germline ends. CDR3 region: CASSFREQSFNNEQFF. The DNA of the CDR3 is TGTGCCAGCAGCTTCAGGGAACAGTCATTTAACAATGAGCAGTTCTTC.

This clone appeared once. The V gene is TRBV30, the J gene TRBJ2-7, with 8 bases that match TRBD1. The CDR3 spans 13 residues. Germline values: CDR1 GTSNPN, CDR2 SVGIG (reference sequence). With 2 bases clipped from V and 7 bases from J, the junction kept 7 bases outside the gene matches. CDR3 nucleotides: TGTGCCTGGAGTACGTGGACAGGGCGGGAGCAGTACTTC. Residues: CAWSTWTGREQYF.

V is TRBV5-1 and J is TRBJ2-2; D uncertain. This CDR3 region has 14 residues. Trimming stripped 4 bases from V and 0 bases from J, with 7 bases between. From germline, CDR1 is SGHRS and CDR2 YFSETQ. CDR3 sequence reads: CASSGEANTGELFF. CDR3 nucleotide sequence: TGCGCCAGCAGCGGAGAGGCGAACACCGGGGAGCTGTTTTTT.

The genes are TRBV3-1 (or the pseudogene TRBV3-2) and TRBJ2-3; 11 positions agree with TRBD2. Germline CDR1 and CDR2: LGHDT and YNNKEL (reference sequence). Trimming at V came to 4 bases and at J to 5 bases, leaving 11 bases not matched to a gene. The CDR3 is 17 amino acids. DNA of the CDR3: TGTGCCAGCAGCCGCCGAATTACTAGCGGGAGAATAGATACGCAGTATTTT. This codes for CASSRRITSGRIDTQYF.

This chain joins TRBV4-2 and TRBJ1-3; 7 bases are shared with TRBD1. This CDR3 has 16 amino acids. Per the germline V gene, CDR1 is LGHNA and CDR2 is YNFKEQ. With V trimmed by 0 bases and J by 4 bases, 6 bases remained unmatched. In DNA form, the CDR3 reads TGTGCCAGCAGCCAAGATCCGACAGGGAGGGGAAACACCATATATTTT. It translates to CASSQDPTGRGNTIYF.